This T cell receptor (beta chain) came from a study of vaccination and CD4 T cells after COVID-19. For the study at large: The stimulating agents, overlapping spike peptides, came from SARS-CoV-2, HCoV-NL63, HCoV-OC43 and HCoV-229E. Study-level points and caveats: Spike mono-reactive status applied to 304 of 307 vaccine-specific clones in convalescent patients. Although the median of SARS-CoV-2-reactive clonotypes rose from roughly 21 to 40, the change was not significant.

Cultured CD4+ T cell DNA underwent sequencing with the Oncomine TCR Beta short-read assay. TCRdb redid the calling of the PCR reads with MiXCR, one entry per CDR3 protein. The sample lists roughly 26,000 distinct CDR3 sequences, 55% to 70% seen once, with over 4.5% in the top ten. Concerning this clonotype: The antigen remains unidentified.

Stated treatment: approximately nine-day PBMC culture with coronavirus spike peptide pools or control peptides (ViraFEST assay). Per-well cultures of 1.5 million to 2.5 million PBMCs received about 10 IU/ml IL-2 and 9 to 10 ug/ml peptide pools. Sequenced input: CD4+ T cells from blood, cultured in vitro. The receptor's source is a human donor who had recovered from COVID-19.

The DNA for the CDR3 is TGTGCCAGCCTCAGGTGCGGGACGCTTGCTGAAGCTTTCTTT. Amino acid sequence: CASLRCGTLAEAFF. The V gene is TRBV21-1, the J gene TRBJ1-1; TRBD1, the D gene given by the table, was not confirmed from the DNA. TRBV21-1 is given as a pseudogene. The CDR3 sequence is 14 residues long.